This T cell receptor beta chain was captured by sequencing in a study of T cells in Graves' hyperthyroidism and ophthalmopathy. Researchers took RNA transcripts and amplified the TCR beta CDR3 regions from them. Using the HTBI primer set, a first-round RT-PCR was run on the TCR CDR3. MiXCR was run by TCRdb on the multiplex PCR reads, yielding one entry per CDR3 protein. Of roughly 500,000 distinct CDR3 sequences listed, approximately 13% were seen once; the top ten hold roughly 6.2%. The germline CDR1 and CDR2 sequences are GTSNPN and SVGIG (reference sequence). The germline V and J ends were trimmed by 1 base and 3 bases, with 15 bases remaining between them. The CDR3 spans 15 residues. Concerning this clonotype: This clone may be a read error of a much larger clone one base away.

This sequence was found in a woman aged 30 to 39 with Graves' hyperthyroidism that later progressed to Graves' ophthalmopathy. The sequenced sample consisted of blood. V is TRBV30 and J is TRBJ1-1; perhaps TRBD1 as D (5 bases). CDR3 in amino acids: CAWSGQRARYTEAFF. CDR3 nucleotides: TGTGCCTGGAGTGGACAGAGGGCGCGTTACACTGAAGCTTTCTTT.